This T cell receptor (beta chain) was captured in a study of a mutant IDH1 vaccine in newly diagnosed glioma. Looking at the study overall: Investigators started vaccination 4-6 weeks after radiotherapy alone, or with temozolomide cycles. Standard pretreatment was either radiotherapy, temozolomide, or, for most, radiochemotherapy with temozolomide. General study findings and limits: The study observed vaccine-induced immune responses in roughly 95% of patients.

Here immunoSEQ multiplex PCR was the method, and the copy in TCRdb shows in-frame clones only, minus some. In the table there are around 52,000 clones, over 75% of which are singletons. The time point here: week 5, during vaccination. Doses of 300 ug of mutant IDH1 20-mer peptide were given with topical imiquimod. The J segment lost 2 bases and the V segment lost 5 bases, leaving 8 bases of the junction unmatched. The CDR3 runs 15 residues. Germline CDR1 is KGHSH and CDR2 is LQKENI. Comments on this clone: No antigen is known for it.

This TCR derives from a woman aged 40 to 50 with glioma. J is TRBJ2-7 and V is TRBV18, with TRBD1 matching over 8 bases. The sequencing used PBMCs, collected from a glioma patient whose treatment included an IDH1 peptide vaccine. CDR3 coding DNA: TGTGCCAGCTCAACCGGGACAGGAGAAACCTACGAGCAGTACTTC. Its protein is CASSTGTGETYEQYF. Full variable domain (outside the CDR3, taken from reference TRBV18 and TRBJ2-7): NAGVMQNPRHLVRRRGQEARLRCSPMKGHSHVYWYRQLPEEGLKFMVYLQKENIIDESGMPKERFSAEFPKEGPSILRIQQVVRGDSAAYFCASSTGTGETYEQYFGPGTRLTVT.